This TCR beta chain was observed in a study of T cells after yellow fever vaccination. It was through 5'RACE template switching that TCR cDNA was made, with a universal primer site and UMIs added. TCRdb used MiXCR to reprocess the 5' RACE reads, holding one entry per CDR3 protein. The data show around 400,000 distinct CDR3 sequences, more than 9% seen once. Between the trimmed V and J ends, which lost 6 bases and 1 base, there was a span of 11 bases. This CDR3 has 14 residues. Broader study findings: CD4 and CD8 compartments shared a small share of clonotypes. Clones that expanded after primary vaccination mostly reappeared after the booster (over 95% CD4, 75% to 90% CD8).

This clonotype has ten or more counts. What it recognizes is unknown. The rearrangement links TRBV12-3 or TRBV12-4 to TRBJ2-3; unclear D gene. This TCR derives from a man aged 18 to 30 who received the YFV17D yellow fever vaccine. The sequencing here drew on PBMCs, taken on the day of the first yellow fever vaccination. The CDR3 bases are TGTGCCAGCAGCCTGGGCGGCGGCACAGATACGCAGTATTTT. Translation gives CASSLGGGTDTQYF.